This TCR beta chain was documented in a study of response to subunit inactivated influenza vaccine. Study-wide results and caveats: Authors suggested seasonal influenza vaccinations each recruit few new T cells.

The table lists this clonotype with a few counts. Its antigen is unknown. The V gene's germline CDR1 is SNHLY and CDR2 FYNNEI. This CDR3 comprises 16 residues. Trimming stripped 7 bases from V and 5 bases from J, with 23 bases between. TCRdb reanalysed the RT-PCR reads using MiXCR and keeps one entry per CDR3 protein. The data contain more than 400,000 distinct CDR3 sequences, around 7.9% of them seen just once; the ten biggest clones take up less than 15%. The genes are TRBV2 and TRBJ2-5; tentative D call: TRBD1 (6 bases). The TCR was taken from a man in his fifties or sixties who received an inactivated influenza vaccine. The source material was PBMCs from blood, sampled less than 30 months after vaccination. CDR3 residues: CASTSQLVGAAETQYF. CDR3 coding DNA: TGTGCCAGCACTTCCCAGTTGGTGGGGGCGGCGGAGACCCAGTACTTC.